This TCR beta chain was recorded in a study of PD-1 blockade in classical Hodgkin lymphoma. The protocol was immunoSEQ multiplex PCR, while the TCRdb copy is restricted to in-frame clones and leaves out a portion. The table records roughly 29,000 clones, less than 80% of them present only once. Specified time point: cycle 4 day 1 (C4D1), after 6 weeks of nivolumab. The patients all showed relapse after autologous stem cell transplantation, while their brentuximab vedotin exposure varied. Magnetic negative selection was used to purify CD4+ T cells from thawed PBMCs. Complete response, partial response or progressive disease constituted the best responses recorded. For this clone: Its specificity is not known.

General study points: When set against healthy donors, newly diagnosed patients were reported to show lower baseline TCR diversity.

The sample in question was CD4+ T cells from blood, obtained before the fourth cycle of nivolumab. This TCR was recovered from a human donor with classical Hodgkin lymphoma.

In nucleotides, the CDR3 is TGCGCCAGCAGCCTACCGACAGGGACCCAAGAGACCCAGTACTTC. The encoded protein is CASSLPTGTQETQYF. V and J are TRBV4-1 and TRBJ2-5; 7 bases fit TRBD1. V lost 4 bases, J lost 1 base, and 6 bases stayed unmatched. CDR1 MGHRA and CDR2 YSYEKL come from the germline V gene. This CDR3 is 15 amino acids long.